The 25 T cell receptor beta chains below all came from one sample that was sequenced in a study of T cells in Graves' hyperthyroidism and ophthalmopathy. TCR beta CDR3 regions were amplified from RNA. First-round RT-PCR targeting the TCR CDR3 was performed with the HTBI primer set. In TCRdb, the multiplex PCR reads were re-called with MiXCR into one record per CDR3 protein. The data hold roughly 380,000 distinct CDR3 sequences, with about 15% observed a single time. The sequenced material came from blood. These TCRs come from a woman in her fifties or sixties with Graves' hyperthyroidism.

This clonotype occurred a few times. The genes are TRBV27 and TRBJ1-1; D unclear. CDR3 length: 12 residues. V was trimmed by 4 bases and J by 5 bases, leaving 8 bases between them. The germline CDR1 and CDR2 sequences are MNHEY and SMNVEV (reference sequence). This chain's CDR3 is CASSSLSTEAFF. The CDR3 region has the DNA TGTGCCAGCAGTTCCTTGAGTACTGAAGCTTTCTTT.

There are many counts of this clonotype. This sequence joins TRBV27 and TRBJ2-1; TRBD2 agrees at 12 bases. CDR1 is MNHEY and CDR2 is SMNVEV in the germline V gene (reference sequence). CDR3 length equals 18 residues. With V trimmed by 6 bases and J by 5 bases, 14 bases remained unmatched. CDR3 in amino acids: CASRPGLAGYLGNNEQFF. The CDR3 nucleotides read TGTGCCAGCAGGCCCGGACTAGCGGGATATTTAGGGAACAATGAGCAGTTCTTC.

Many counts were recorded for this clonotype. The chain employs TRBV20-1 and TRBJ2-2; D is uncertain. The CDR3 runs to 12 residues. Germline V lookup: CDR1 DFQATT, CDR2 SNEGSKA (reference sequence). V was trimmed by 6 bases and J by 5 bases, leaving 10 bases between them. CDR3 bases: TGCAGTGCCCCGGACCTGACCGGGGAGCTGTTTTTT. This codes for CSAPDLTGELFF.

The CDR3 region is CASSLDIGRTNYGYTF. DNA for the CDR3: TGTGCCAGCAGCTTAGATATCGGACGGACGAACTATGGCTACACCTTC. This chain uses TRBV11-2 with TRBJ1-2, with unresolved D. Per the germline V gene, CDR1 is SGHAT and CDR2 is FQNNGV. The CDR3 runs to 16 residues. Trimming pared 0 bases from V and 2 bases from J, leaving 13 bases between.

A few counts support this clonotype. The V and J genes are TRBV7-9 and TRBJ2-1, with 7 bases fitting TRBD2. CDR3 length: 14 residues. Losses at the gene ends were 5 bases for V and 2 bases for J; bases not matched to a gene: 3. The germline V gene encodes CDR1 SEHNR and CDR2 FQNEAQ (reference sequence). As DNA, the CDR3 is TGTGCCAGCAGCAAGAGCGGGACCTACAATGAGCAGTTCTTC. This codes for CASSKSGTYNEQFF.

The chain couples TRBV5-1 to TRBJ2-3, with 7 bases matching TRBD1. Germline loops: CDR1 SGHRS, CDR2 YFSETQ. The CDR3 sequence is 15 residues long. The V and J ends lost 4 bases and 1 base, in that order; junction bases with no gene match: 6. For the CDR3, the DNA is TGCGCCAGCAGCGTTCTCGGGACAGGCACAGATACGCAGTATTTT. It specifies CASSVLGTGTDTQYF.

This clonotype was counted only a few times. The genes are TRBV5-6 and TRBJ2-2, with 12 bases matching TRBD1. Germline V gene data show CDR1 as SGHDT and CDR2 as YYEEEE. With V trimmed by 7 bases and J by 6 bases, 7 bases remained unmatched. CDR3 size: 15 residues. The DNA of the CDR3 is TGTGCCAGCTGTCCCGGGACAGGGGGCCCCGGGGAGCTGTTTTTT. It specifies CASCPGTGGPGELFF. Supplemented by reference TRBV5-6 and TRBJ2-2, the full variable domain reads DAGVTQSPTHLIKTRGQQVTLRCSPKSGHDTVSWYQQALGQGPQFIFQYYEEEERQRGNFPDRFSGHQFPNYSSELNVNALLLGDSALYLCASCPGTGGPGELFFGEGSRLTVL.

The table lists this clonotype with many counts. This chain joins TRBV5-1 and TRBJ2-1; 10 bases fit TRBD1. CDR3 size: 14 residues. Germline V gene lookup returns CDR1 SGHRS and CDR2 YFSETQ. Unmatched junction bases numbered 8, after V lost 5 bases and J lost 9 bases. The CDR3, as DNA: TGCGCCAGCAGACAGGACGGGACAGGGGCTGAGCAGTTCTTC. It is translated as CASRQDGTGAEQFF.

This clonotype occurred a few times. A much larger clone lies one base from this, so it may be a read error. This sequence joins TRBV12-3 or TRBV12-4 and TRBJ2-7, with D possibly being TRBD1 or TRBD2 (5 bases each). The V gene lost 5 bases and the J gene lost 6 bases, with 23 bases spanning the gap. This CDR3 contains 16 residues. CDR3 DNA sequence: TGTGCCAGCAGTCCGATTTCGGGGCTACTTACCTGCGAGCAGTACTTC. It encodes CASSPISGLLTCEQYF.

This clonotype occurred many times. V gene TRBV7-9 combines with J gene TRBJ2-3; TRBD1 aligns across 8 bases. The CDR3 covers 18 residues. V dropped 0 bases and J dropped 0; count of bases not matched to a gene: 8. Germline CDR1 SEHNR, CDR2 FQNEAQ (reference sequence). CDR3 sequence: CASSLALYGQGSTDTQYF. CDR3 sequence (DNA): TGTGCCAGCAGCTTAGCGCTATATGGACAGGGAAGCACAGATACGCAGTATTTT.

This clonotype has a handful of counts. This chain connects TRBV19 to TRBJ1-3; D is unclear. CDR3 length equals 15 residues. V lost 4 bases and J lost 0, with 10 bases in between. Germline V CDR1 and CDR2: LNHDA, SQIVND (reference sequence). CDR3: CASSTRTVSGNTIYF. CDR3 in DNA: TGTGCCAGTAGTACTCGGACGGTCTCTGGAAACACCATATATTTT.

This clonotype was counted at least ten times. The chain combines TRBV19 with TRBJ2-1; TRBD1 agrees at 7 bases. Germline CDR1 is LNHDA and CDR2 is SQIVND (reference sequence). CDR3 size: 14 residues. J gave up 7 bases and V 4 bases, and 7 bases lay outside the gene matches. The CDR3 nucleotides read TGTGCCAGTAGTAAGACAGGGCAGAGGAATGAGCAGTTCTTC. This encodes CASSKTGQRNEQFF.

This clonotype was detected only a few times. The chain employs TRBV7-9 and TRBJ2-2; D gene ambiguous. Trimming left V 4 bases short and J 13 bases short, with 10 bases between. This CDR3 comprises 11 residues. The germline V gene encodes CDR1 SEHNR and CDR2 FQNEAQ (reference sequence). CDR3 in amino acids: CASSSPGGLFF. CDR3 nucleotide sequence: TGTGCCAGCAGCTCCCCTGGTGGGCTGTTTTTT.

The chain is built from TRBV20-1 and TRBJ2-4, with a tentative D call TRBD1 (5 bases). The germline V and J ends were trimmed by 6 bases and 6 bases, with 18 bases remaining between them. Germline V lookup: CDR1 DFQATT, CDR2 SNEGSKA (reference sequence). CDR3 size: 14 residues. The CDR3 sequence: CSAASGWLRNIQYF. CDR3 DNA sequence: TGCAGTGCCGCTTCAGGGTGGTTGAGAAACATTCAGTACTTC.

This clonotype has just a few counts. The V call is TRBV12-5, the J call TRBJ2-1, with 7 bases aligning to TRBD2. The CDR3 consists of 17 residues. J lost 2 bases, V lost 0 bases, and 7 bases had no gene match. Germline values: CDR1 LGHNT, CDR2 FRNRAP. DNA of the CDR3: TGTGCTAGTGGTTTGGTACGGGGGGAGGCCACCTACAATGAGCAGTTCTTC. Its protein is CASGLVRGEATYNEQFF.

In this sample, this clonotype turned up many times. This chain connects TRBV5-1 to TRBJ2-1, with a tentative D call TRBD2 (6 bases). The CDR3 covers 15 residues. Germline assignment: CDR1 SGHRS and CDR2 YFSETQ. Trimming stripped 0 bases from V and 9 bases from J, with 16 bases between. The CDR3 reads CASSLGLASGSEQFF. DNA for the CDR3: TGCGCCAGCAGCTTGGGGCTAGCGTCCGGTAGTGAGCAGTTCTTC.

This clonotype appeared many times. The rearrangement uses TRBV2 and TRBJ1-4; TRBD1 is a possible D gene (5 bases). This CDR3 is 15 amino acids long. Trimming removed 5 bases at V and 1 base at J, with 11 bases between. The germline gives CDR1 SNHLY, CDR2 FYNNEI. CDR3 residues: CASSPTGRTNEKLFF. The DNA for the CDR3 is TGTGCCAGCAGTCCCACGGGGCGAACTAATGAAAAACTGTTTTTT.

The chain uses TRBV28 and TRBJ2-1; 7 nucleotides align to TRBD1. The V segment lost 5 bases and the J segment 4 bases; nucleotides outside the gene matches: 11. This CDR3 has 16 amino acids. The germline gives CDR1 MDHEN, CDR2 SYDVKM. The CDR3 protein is CASSDTGDSVYNEQFF. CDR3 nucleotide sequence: TGTGCCAGCAGTGATACAGGGGACAGTGTTTACAATGAGCAGTTCTTC.

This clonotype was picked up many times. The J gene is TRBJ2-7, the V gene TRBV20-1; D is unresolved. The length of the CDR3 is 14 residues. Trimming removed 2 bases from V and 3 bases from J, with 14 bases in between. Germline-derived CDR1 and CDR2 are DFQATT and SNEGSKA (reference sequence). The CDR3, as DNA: TGCAGTGCTAGAACAGCAACGTTTTACTACGAGCAGTACTTC. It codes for CSARTATFYYEQYF.

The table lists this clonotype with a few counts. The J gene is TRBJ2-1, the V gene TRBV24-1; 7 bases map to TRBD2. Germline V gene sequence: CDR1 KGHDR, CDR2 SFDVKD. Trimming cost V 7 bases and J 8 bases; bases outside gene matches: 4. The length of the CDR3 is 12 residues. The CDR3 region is CATSHSGDEQFF. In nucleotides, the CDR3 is TGTGCCACCAGCCACAGCGGGGATGAGCAGTTCTTC.

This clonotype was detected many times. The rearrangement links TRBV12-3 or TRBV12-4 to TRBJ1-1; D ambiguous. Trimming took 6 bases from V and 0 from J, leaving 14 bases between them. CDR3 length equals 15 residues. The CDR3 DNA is TGTGCCAGCAGCCCTTGGGAGGGCATGAACACTGAAGCTTTCTTT. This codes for CASSPWEGMNTEAFF.

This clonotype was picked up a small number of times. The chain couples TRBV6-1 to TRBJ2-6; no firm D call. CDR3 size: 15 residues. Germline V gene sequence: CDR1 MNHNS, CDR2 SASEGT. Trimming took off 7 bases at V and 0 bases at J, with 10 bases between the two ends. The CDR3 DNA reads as TGTGCCAGCACTCCGTTTACCTCTGGGGCCAACGTCCTGACTTTC. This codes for CASTPFTSGANVLTF.

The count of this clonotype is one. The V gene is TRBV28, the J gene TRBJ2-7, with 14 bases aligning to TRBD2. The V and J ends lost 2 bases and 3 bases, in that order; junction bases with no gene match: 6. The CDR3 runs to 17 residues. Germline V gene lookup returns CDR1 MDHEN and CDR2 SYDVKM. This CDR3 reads CASSLAGTSGSFYEQYF. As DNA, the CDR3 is TGTGCCAGCAGTTTAGCGGGGACTAGCGGGAGTTTCTACGAGCAGTACTTC.

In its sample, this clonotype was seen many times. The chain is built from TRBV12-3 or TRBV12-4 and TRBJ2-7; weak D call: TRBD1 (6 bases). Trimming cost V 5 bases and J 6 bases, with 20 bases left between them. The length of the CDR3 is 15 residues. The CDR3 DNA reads TGTGCCAGCAGTGCTACGTCGAAGGGACATGGCGAGCAGTACTTC. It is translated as CASSATSKGHGEQYF.

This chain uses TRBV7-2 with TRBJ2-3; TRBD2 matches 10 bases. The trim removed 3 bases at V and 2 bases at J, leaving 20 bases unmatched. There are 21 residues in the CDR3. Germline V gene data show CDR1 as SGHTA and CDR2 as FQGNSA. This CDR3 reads CASSFGGLPNLAGGPTDTQYF. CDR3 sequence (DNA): TGTGCCAGCAGCTTCGGGGGACTACCGAATTTAGCGGGAGGCCCCACAGATACGCAGTATTTT.